The 27 T cell receptor beta chains presented below share a single source sample, sequenced in a study of blood T cell repertoires in COVID-19. Data came from immunoSEQ multiplex PCR; TCRdb stores just in-frame clones and leaves some out. The sample consists of approximately 140,000 clones, approximately 86% of them appearing once. The specimen was peripheral blood. These receptors all stem from a woman aged 60-75 years with acute or convalescent COVID-19.

This chain uses TRBV5-1 with TRBJ2-5; D gene unclear. The CDR3 length is 12 residues. Germline V gene data show CDR1 as SGHRS and CDR2 as YFSETQ. Trimming shortened V by 4 bases and J by 2 bases, and 6 bases separated the two germline ends. CDR3 DNA sequence: TGCGCCAGCAGCCTATCTCAAGAGACCCAGTACTTC. It encodes CASSLSQETQYF.

This clone turned up a few times. This sample includes further DNA sequences coding for the same CDR3. The gene calls are TRBV18 and TRBJ1-2, with D possibly being TRBD1 (5 bases). V shed 2 bases and J shed 2 bases, with 6 bases lying between them. This CDR3 has 13 amino acids. The germline CDR1 and CDR2 sequences are KGHSH and LQKENI. The CDR3 region has the DNA TGTGCCAGCTCACCAGACAGAAACTATGGCTACACCTTC. This sequence encodes CASSPDRNYGYTF.

V gene TRBV2 combines with J gene TRBJ1-2, with D uncertain. From germline, CDR1 is SNHLY and CDR2 FYNNEI. Trimming cost V 5 bases and J 4 bases, with 14 bases left between them. This CDR3 is built from 14 residues. The CDR3 region has the DNA TGTGCCAGCAGTTCTGGTGTCGGACTCTATGGCTACACCTTC. Translating gives CASSSGVGLYGYTF.

This clone came up once. The chain employs TRBV6-5 and TRBJ2-7, with 8 bases fitting TRBD1. The CDR3 length is 15 residues. Looked up from germline, CDR1 is MNHEY and CDR2 is SVGAGI. The junction had 3 bases not matched to a gene; V was cut back by 0 bases and J by 2 bases. The CDR3 nucleotides read TGTGCCAGCAGTTACTCACAGGGGGGAACCTACGAGCAGTACTTC. It codes for CASSYSQGGTYEQYF.

This sequence joins TRBV27 and TRBJ1-2; 8 positions agree with TRBD1. Per the germline V gene, CDR1 is MNHEY and CDR2 is SMNVEV (reference sequence). This CDR3 is built from 13 residues. Trimming removed 2 bases from V and 7 bases from J; junction bases left unmatched: 3. CDR3 residues: CASSLGQGGGYTF. CDR3 in DNA: TGTGCCAGCAGTTTAGGACAGGGCGGTGGCTACACCTTC.

This clone was picked up many times. The chain employs TRBV7-6 and TRBJ2-3; a possible D gene is TRBD1 (5 bases). Germline loops: CDR1 SGHVS, CDR2 FNYEAQ. The CDR3 runs 17 residues. V was shortened by 1 base and J by 0 bases, with 14 bases between the two germline ends. The CDR3 DNA follows: TGTGCCAGCAGCTTAGGTGGGGCTCCATCTAGCACAGATACGCAGTATTTT. Translating it yields CASSLGGAPSSTDTQYF.

V and J are TRBV9 and TRBJ1-1, with D possibly matching TRBD1 (6 bases). The V end was cut by 3 bases, the J end by 0 bases, with 12 bases between. This CDR3 has 15 residues. Germline CDR1 SGDLS, CDR2 YYNGEE. The CDR3 region is CASSGRGGLNTEAFF. Written as DNA, the CDR3 is TGTGCCAGCAGCGGACGCGGGGGCCTGAACACTGAAGCTTTCTTT.

This chain connects TRBV11-2 to TRBJ2-7, with 7 bases identical to TRBD1. Germline CDR1 is SGHAT and CDR2 is FQNNGV. This CDR3 contains 14 residues. V lost 4 bases to trimming and J lost 2 bases; unmatched junction nucleotides: 5. The chain's CDR3 is CASSYLTGTYEQYF. The DNA of the CDR3 is TGTGCCAGCAGCTATCTGACAGGGACCTACGAGCAGTACTTC.

The chain joins TRBV30 to TRBJ2-7, with TRBD1 matching 10 bases. The CDR3 runs to 13 residues. Germline lookup yields CDR1 GTSNPN and CDR2 SVGIG (reference sequence). Losses at the gene ends were 4 bases for V and 6 bases for J; bases not matched to a gene: 6. The CDR3 DNA reads TGTGCCTGGAACCCGGGACAGGGGCGCGAGCAGTACTTC. It encodes CAWNPGQGREQYF.

V usage is TRBV3-1 (or the pseudogene TRBV3-2) and J usage is TRBJ1-4, with D unresolved. The CDR3 is made up of 18 amino acids. V lost 0 bases, J lost 5 bases, and 19 bases lay in between. Germline lookup yields CDR1 LGHDT and CDR2 YNNKEL (reference sequence). CDR3 bases: TGTGCCAGCAGCCAAGATTTCAGCGCCAAACGAATAAATGAAAAACTGTTTTTT. This encodes CASSQDFSAKRINEKLFF.

The rearrangement uses TRBV3-1 (or the pseudogene TRBV3-2) and TRBJ2-2; 8 nucleotides line up with TRBD1. Germline V lookup: CDR1 LGHDT, CDR2 YNNKEL (reference sequence). Trimming at V came to 1 base and at J to 5 bases, leaving 6 bases not matched to a gene. There are 16 residues in the CDR3. The CDR3: CASSQGTGRATGELFF. CDR3 in DNA: TGTGCCAGCAGCCAAGGGACAGGGCGTGCGACCGGGGAGCTGTTTTTT.

This clone came up a few times. This sequence joins TRBV7-9 and TRBJ1-6, with 8 positions matching TRBD1. This CDR3 contains 15 residues. J gave up 5 bases and V 4 bases, and 4 bases lay outside the gene matches. CDR1 and CDR2 (germline): SEHNR, FQNEAQ (reference sequence). The DNA for the CDR3 is TGTGCCAGCAGCTCCGACAGGGGCGATAATTCACCCCTCCACTTT. Protein sequence: CASSSDRGDNSPLHF.

The chain employs TRBV5-1 and TRBJ2-2; TRBD1 matches at 7 bases. This CDR3 spans 18 amino acids. The V and J ends lost 1 base and 6 bases, in that order; junction bases with no gene match: 15. Looked up from germline, CDR1 is SGHRS and CDR2 is YFSETQ. CDR3 coding DNA: TGCGCCAGCAGCTTGTTTGCAAGGGGGCGAGTTCTGGCCGGGGAGCTGTTTTTT. Translating gives CASSLFARGRVLAGELFF.

The chain employs TRBV5-1 and TRBJ2-3; D call uncertain. This CDR3 is 12 amino acids long. Germline CDR1 is SGHRS and CDR2 is YFSETQ. V was cut by 2 bases and J by 4 bases, with 5 bases left in between. CDR3 in amino acids: CASSFRSDTQYF. CDR3 nucleotide sequence: TGCGCCAGCAGCTTCCGGTCAGATACGCAGTATTTT.

This chain joins TRBV29-1 and TRBJ1-2, with unresolved D. Germline lookup yields CDR1 SQVTM and CDR2 ANQGSEA. This CDR3 comprises 13 residues. V dropped 4 bases and J dropped 3 bases, with 12 bases sitting between them. In DNA form, the CDR3 reads TGCAGCGTTGCCCGAAGGAGCGACTATGGCTACACCTTC. This encodes CSVARRSDYGYTF.

The chain has TRBV7-3 and TRBJ1-2; D is undetermined. The CDR3 runs to 13 residues. Germline CDR1 is SGHTA and CDR2 is FQGTGA. The ends were cut back, 4 bases at V and 8 bases at J, with 14 bases in the middle. The CDR3 spells CASSSHLGGGYTF. CDR3 DNA sequence: TGTGCCAGCAGCTCCCACTTGGGAGGAGGCTACACCTTC.

The V and J genes are TRBV27 and TRBJ2-7; 9 positions agree with TRBD1. CDR1 and CDR2 from the germline V gene are MNHEY and SMNVEV (reference sequence). J lost 6 bases, V lost 3 bases, and 9 bases had no gene match. CDR3 length: 15 residues. The CDR3 DNA follows: TGTGCCAGCAGTTTCCGGGGACAGGGACTGCTCGAGCAGTACTTC. Residues: CASSFRGQGLLEQYF.

This clone turned up a few times. The J gene is TRBJ1-6, the V gene TRBV14; tentatively, D is TRBD1 (6 bases). V lost 0 bases and J 6 bases, leaving 12 bases between the germline ends. The CDR3 contains 16 residues. Germline CDR1 reads SGHDN; CDR2 reads FVKESK. CDR3 in amino acids: CASSQEGGAGNSPLHF. DNA of the CDR3: TGTGCCAGCAGCCAAGAAGGGGGGGCGGGTAATTCACCCCTCCACTTT.

The chain is built from TRBV28 and TRBJ2-6; maybe TRBD1 (6 bases). V was cut by 5 bases and J by 0 bases, with 14 bases left in between. CDR1 MDHEN and CDR2 SYDVKM come from the germline V gene. The length of the CDR3 is 17 residues. The CDR3 sequence: CASSTDRTVSGANVLTF. The CDR3 nucleotides are TGTGCCAGCAGTACCGACAGGACGGTCTCTGGGGCCAACGTCCTGACTTTC.

The chain carries TRBV7-9 and TRBJ2-4, with TRBD1 as a possible D gene (6 bases). V was trimmed by 4 bases and J by 1 base, leaving 11 bases between them. This CDR3 region has 15 residues. Germline values: CDR1 SEHNR, CDR2 FQNEAQ (reference sequence). As DNA, the CDR3 is TGTGCCAGCAGCTCTCCCGACAGGGCCAAAAACATTCAGTACTTC. Translating it yields CASSSPDRAKNIQYF.

This rearrangement joins TRBV11-2 to TRBJ1-1; the match to TRBD1 covers 7 bases. Trimming took 6 bases from V and 1 from J; bases not matched to a gene: 5. CDR1 and CDR2 (germline): SGHAT, FQNNGV. The CDR3 covers 14 residues. The CDR3 reads CASSSGQPNTEAFF. As DNA, the CDR3 is TGTGCCAGCAGTTCGGGACAGCCGAACACTGAAGCTTTCTTT.

The rearrangement uses TRBV4-1 and TRBJ2-1, with 7 bases matching TRBD1. This CDR3 has 17 amino acids. Germline assignment: CDR1 MGHRA and CDR2 YSYEKL. The V gene end was trimmed by 0 bases and the J gene end by 0 bases; junction bases not matched to a gene: 5. The CDR3 nucleotides read TGCGCCAGCAGCCAAGAAACAGGGGCTTCCTCCTACAATGAGCAGTTCTTC. It yields the protein CASSQETGASSYNEQFF.

The V call is TRBV28, the J call TRBJ1-2, with D possibly matching TRBD1 (5 bases). The V end lost 6 bases, the J end lost 4 bases, and 12 bases lay between the germline ends. Germline values: CDR1 MDHEN, CDR2 SYDVKM. The CDR3 loop spans 13 amino acids. The CDR3: CASSMGLIYGYTF. The CDR3 bases are TGTGCCAGCAGCATGGGACTGATCTATGGCTACACCTTC.

This clone was observed at least ten times. The genes are TRBV6-4 and TRBJ2-2; no firm D call. Trimming removed 2 bases at V and 2 bases at J, with 3 bases between. The germline V gene has CDR1 MRHNA and CDR2 SNTAGT. There are 13 residues in the CDR3. The CDR3: CASSDGNTGELFF. CDR3 coding DNA: TGTGCCAGCAGTGACGGCAACACCGGGGAGCTGTTTTTT.

The J gene is TRBJ2-1, the V gene TRBV28, with 8 bases lining up with TRBD2. The V and J ends lost 2 bases and 10 bases, in that order; junction bases with no gene match: 10. Germline V CDR1 and CDR2: MDHEN, SYDVKM. This CDR3 comprises 15 residues. The CDR3 region is CASSLIGGALGEQFF. The CDR3 coding sequence is TGTGCCAGCAGTTTAATCGGGGGGGCCCTGGGCGAGCAGTTCTTC.

The CDR3 coding sequence is TGTGCCAGCAGCTTGGCCGGGATTGGACCTAGCCCAAATAATTCACCCCTCCACTTT. Protein: CASSLAGIGPSPNNSPLHF. This chain uses TRBV5-5 with TRBJ1-6; no clear D gene. Trimming pared 0 bases from V and 5 bases from J, leaving 21 bases between. Germline CDR1 and CDR2: SGHKS and YYEKEE (reference sequence). The CDR3 totals 19 residues.

The chain employs TRBV5-4 and TRBJ2-7; 10 bases are shared with TRBD1. Germline lookup yields CDR1 SGHNT and CDR2 YYREEE (reference sequence). Losses at the gene ends were 3 bases for V and 4 bases for J; bases not matched to a gene: 4. The CDR3 is made up of 14 amino acids. The CDR3 DNA is TGTGCCAGCAGCTCCGACAGGGGGCTATACGAGCAGTACTTC. Its translation: CASSSDRGLYEQYF.